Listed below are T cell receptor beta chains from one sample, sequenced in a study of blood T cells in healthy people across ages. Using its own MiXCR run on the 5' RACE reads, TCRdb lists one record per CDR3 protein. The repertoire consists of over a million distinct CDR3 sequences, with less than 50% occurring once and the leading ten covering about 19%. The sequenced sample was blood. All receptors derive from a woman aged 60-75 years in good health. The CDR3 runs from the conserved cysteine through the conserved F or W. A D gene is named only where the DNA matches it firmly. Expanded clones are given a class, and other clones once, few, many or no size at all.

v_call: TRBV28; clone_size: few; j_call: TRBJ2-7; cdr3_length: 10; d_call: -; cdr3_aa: CASKGREQYF; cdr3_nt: TGTGCCAGCAAAGGACGCGAGCAGTACTTC
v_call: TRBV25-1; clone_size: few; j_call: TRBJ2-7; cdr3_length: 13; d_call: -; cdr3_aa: CASSEQGRDEQYF; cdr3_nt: TGTGCCAGCAGTGAACAGGGGCGGGACGAGCAGTACTTC
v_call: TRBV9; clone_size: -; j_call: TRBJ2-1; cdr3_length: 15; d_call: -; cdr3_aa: CASNVGANPYNEQFF; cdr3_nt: TGTGCCAGCAACGTAGGAGCGAACCCCTACAATGAGCAGTTCTTC
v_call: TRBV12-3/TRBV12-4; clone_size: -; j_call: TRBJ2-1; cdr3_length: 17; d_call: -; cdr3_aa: CASSPETRGRFNNEQFF; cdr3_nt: TGTGCCAGCAGTCCAGAGACCCGGGGGCGCTTCAACAATGAGCAGTTCTTC
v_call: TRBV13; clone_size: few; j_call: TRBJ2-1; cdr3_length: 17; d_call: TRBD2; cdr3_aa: CASSYRTSGRAYNEQFF; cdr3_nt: TGTGCCAGCAGCTACAGGACTAGCGGGAGGGCTTACAATGAGCAGTTCTTC
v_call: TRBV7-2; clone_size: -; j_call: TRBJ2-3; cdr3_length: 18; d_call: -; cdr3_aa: CASSLDGTQFRGTDTQYF; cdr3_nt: TGTGCCAGCAGCTTAGATGGGACGCAATTCAGGGGCACAGATACGCAGTATTTT
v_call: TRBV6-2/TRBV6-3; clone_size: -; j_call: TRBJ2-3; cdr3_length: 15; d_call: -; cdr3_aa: CASSYGQELTDTQYF; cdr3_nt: TGTGCCAGCAGTTACGGGCAGGAGCTCACAGATACGCAGTATTTT
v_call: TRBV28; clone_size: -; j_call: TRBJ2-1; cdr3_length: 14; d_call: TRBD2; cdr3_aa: CASSLLAGFNEQFF; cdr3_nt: TGTGCCAGCAGTTTACTAGCGGGGTTCAATGAGCAGTTCTTC
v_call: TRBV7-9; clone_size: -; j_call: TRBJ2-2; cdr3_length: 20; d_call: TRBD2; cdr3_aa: CASSVQGRNLAGARTGELFF; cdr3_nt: TGTGCCAGCAGCGTACAGGGCCGGAATCTAGCGGGAGCCCGCACCGGGGAGCTGTTTTTT
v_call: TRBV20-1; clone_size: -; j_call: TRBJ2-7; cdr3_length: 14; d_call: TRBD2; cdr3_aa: CSAVGTSTYDEQYF; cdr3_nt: TGCAGTGCTGTAGGGACTAGCACATATGACGAGCAGTACTTC
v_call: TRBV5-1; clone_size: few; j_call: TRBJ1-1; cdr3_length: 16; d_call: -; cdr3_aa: CASSWQGTTMNTEAFF; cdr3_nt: TGCGCCAGCAGCTGGCAGGGTACAACAATGAACACTGAAGCTTTCTTT
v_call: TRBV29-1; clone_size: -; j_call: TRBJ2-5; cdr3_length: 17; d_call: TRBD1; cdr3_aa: CSVDAVKDRDRQGTQYF; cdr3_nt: TGCAGCGTTGACGCCGTTAAGGACAGGGATAGACAAGGGACCCAGTACTTC
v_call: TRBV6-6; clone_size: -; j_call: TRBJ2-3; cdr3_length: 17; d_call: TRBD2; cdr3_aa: CASSYSKAAGGGNTQYF; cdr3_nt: TGTGCCAGCAGTTACTCGAAGGCAGCGGGAGGAGGAAATACGCAGTATTTT
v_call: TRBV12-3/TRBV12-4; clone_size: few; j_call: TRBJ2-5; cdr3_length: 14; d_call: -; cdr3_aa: CASSLPGEEETQYF; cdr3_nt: TGTGCCAGCAGTTTGCCCGGTGAGGAGGAGACCCAGTACTTC
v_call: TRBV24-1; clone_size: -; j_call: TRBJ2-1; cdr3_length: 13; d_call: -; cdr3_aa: CATSDGHYNEQFF; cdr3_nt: TGTGCCACCAGTGATGGACATTACAATGAGCAGTTCTTC
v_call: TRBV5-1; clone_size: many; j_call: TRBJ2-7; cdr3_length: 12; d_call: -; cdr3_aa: CASSLDLLEQYF; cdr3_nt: TGCGCCAGCAGCCTGGATCTACTCGAGCAGTACTTC
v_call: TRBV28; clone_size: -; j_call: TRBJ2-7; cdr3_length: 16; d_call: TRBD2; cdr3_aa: CASSLWGGLASGEQYF; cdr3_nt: TGTGCCAGCAGTTTATGGGGAGGGCTTGCCTCTGGGGAGCAGTACTTC
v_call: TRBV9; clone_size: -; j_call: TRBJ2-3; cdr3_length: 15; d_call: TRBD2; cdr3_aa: CASSPSGYSTDTQYF; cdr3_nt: TGTGCCAGCAGCCCTAGCGGGTATAGCACAGATACGCAGTATTTT
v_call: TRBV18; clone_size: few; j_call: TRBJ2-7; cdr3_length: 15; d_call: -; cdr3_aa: CASSPPSPGTYEQYF; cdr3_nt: TGTGCCAGCTCACCACCGTCGCCAGGGACCTACGAGCAGTACTTC
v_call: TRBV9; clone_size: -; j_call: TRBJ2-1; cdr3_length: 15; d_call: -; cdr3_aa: CASSAISRQYNEQFF; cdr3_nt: TGTGCCAGCAGCGCAATTTCTCGACAGTACAATGAGCAGTTCTTC
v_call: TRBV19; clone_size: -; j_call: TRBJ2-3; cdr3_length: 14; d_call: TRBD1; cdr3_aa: CASTPGTATDTQYF; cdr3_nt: TGTGCCAGTACCCCGGGGACAGCTACAGATACGCAGTATTTT
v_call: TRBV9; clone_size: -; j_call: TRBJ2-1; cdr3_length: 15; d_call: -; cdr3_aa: CASSVEIGVYNEQFF; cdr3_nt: TGTGCCAGCAGCGTAGAGATCGGGGTCTACAATGAGCAGTTCTTC
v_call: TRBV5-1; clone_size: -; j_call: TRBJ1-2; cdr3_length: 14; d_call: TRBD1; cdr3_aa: CASSLLGQGDGYTF; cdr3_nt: TGCGCCAGCAGCCTGTTGGGACAGGGTGATGGCTACACCTTC
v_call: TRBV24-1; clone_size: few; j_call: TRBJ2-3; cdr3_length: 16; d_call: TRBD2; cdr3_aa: CATSRPRLAEGDTQYF; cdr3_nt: TGTGCCACCAGCCGACCCCGACTAGCCGAGGGGGATACGCAGTATTTT
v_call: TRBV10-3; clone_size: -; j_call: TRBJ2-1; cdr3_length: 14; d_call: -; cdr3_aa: CAIKGADSYNEQFF; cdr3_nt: TGTGCCATCAAGGGAGCGGACTCCTACAATGAGCAGTTCTTC
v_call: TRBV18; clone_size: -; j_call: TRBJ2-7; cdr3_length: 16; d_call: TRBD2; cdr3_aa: CASSVPSGKSSYEQYF; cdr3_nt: TGTGCCAGCTCAGTACCTAGCGGAAAGAGCTCCTACGAGCAGTACTTC
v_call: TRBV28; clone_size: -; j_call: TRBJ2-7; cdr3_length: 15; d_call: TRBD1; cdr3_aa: CASSPGRGRSYEQYF; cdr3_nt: TGTGCCAGCAGTCCTGGCAGGGGGCGGTCGTACGAGCAGTACTTC
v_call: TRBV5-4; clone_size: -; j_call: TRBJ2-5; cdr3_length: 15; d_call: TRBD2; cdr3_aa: CASSRAGVRQETQYF; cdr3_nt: TGTGCCAGCAGTCGAGCGGGAGTCAGACAAGAGACCCAGTACTTC
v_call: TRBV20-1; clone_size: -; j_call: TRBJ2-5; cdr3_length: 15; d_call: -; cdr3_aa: CSATSRHRSEETQYF; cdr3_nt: TGCAGTGCAACATCCCGGCACAGGAGTGAAGAGACCCAGTACTTC
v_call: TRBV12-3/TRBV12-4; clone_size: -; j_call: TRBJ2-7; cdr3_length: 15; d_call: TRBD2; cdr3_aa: CASSFPLPGRNEQYF; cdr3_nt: TGTGCCAGCAGTTTCCCCTTACCCGGGAGGAACGAGCAGTACTTC
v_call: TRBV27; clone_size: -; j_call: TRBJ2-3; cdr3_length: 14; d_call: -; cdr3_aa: CASTQGGGWDTQYF; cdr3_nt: TGTGCCAGCACCCAGGGGGGGGGATGGGATACGCAGTATTTT
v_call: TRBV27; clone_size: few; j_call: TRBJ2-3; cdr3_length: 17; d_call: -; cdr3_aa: CASSLSSGRFSTDTQYF; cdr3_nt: TGTGCCAGCAGTTTATCGTCGGGCAGGTTTAGCACAGATACGCAGTATTTT
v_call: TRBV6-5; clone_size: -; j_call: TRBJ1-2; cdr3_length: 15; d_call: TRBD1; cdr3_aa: CASSYSGQTNYGYTF; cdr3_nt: TGTGCCAGCAGTTACTCGGGACAGACTAACTATGGCTACACCTTC
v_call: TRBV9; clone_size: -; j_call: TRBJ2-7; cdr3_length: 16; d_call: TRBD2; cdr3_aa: CASSVGPRLAGNEQYF; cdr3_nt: TGTGCCAGCAGCGTAGGCCCCAGGCTAGCGGGAAATGAGCAGTACTTC
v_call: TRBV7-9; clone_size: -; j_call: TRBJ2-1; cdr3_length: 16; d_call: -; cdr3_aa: CASSLTGMSSYNEQFF; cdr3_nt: TGTGCCAGCAGCTTAACAGGGATGAGCTCCTACAATGAGCAGTTCTTC
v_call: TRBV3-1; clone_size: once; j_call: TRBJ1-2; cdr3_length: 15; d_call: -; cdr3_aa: CASSRAGRINYGYTF; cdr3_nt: TGTGCCAGCTCCCGAGCAGGCAGGATTAACTATGGCTACACCTTC
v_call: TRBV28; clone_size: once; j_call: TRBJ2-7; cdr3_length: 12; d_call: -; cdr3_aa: CASSLGCYEQYF; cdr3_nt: TGTGCCAGCAGTTTAGGCTGCTACGAGCAGTACTTC
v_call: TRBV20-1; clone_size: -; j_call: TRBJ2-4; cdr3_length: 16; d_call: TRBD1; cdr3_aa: CSARALGQGVQNIQYF; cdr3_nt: TGCAGTGCTAGGGCCCTGGGACAGGGGGTCCAAAACATTCAGTACTTC
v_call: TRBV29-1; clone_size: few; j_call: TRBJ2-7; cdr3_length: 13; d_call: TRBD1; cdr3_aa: CSVPGTEPYEQYF; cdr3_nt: TGCAGCGTTCCCGGGACAGAACCTTACGAGCAGTACTTC
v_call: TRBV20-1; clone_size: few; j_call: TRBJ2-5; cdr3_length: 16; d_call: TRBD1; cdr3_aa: CSARDGNRGRQETQYF; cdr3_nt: TGCAGTGCTAGAGATGGCAACAGGGGCCGCCAAGAGACCCAGTACTTC
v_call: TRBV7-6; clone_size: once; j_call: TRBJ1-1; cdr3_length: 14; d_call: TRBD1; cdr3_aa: CASSIDRERTEAFF; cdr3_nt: TGTGCCAGCAGCATTGACAGGGAGCGCACTGAAGCTTTCTTT
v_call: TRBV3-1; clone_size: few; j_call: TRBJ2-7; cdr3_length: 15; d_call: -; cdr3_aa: CASRPSRSPSYEQYF; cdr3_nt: TGTGCCAGCAGGCCATCCCGGAGCCCCTCCTACGAGCAGTACTTC
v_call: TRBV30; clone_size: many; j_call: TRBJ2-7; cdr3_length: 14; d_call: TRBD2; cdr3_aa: CAWRTSGLTYEQYF; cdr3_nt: TGTGCCTGGAGAACTAGCGGACTAACCTACGAGCAGTACTTC
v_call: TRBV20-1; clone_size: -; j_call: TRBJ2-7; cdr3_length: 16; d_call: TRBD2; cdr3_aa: CSARSPIAGGPYEQYF; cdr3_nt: TGCAGTGCTAGATCCCCCATAGCGGGGGGCCCCTACGAGCAGTACTTT
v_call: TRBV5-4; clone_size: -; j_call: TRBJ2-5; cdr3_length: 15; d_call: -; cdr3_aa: CASSLVDREQETQYF; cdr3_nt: TGTGCCAGCAGCTTGGTGGACAGAGAGCAAGAGACCCAGTACTTC